The 19 T cell receptor beta chains below all came from one sample that was sequenced in a study of T cells in Graves' hyperthyroidism and ophthalmopathy. Amplified TCR beta CDR3 regions came from RNA transcripts. HTBI primers were used for first-round RT-PCR of the TCR CDR3. TCRdb itself ran the multiplex PCR reads through MiXCR, one entry per CDR3 protein. The table includes approximately 530,000 distinct CDR3 sequences, 20% detected once. The sequenced sample was blood. These receptors came from a man aged 35 to 55 with Graves' ophthalmopathy.

This chain uses TRBV19 with TRBJ1-2; possibly TRBD1 for D (6 bases). CDR3 length: 15 residues. V was trimmed by 7 bases and J by 2 bases, leaving 17 bases between them. CDR1 LNHDA and CDR2 SQIVND come from the germline V gene (reference sequence). CDR3 protein: CASKGGGSTNYGYTF. The DNA of the CDR3 is TGTGCCAGTAAGGGAGGGGGGAGTACAAACTATGGCTACACCTTC.

This clonotype was picked up many times. The genes are TRBV3-1 and TRBJ1-1; D is undetermined. There are 14 residues in the CDR3. Germline loops: CDR1 LGHDT, CDR2 YNNKEL (reference sequence). The V gene lost 0 bases and the J gene lost 1 base, with 6 bases spanning the gap. CDR3 bases: TGTGCCAGCAGCCAAGATTGGGCGAACACTGAAGCTTTCTTT. Translated, it gives CASSQDWANTEAFF.

This clonotype was seen at least ten times. V gene TRBV7-2 combines with J gene TRBJ1-1; 7 nucleotides match TRBD1. Germline loops: CDR1 SGHTA, CDR2 FQGNSA. The CDR3 runs to 15 residues. V shed 1 base, J shed 0 bases, and the junction held 2 bases outside the gene matches. The CDR3 region has the DNA TGTGCCAGCAGCTTAGTTCAGGGGGTGAACACTGAAGCTTTCTTT. Protein product: CASSLVQGVNTEAFF. The whole variable domain, remainder taken from reference TRBV7-2 and TRBJ1-1, is GAGVSQSPSNKVTEKGKDVELRCDPISGHTALYWYRQSLGQGLEFLIYFQGNSAPDKSGLPSDRFSAERTGGSVSTLTIQRTQQEDSAVYLCASSLVQGVNTEAFFGQGTRLTVV.

This clonotype occurred many times. This chain uses TRBV20-1 with TRBJ1-4, with D perhaps matching TRBD1 (6 bases). Germline CDR1 and CDR2: DFQATT and SNEGSKA (reference sequence). CDR3 length equals 12 residues. CDR3: CSATDRWEKLFF. CDR3 coding DNA: TGCAGCGCCACCGACAGGTGGGAAAAACTGTTTTTT.

The V gene is TRBV4-2, the J gene TRBJ2-2; TRBD2 might be the D (5 bases). Germline CDR1 reads LGHNA; CDR2 reads YNFKEQ. Trimming removed 0 bases at V and 7 bases at J, with 12 bases between. CDR3 length: 15 amino acids. The DNA of the CDR3 is TGTGCCAGCAGCCAAGATAGTCTAGCAGACGGGGAGCTGTTTTTT. Its protein is CASSQDSLADGELFF.

V and J are TRBV2 and TRBJ1-5; 9 bases map to TRBD1. The trim removed 10 bases at V and 1 base at J, leaving 23 bases unmatched. The CDR3 sequence is 20 residues long. Germline assignment: CDR1 SNHLY and CDR2 FYNNEI. The CDR3 loop reads CANSPPGTGRLMGSNQPQHF. Written as DNA, the CDR3 is TGTGCCAACAGCCCCCCTGGGACAGGGAGGCTTATGGGGAGCAATCAGCCCCAGCATTTT. The whole variable domain, remainder taken from reference TRBV2 and TRBJ1-5, is EPEVTQTPSHQVTQMGQEVILRCVPISNHLYFYWYRQILGQKVEFLVSFYNNEISEKSEIFDDQFSVERPDGSNFTLKIRSTKLEDSAMYFCANSPPGTGRLMGSNQPQHFGDGTRLSIL.

The chain carries TRBV9 and TRBJ1-2, with TRBD1 matching over 10 bases. V dropped 7 bases and J dropped 6; count of bases not matched to a gene: 15. CDR1 and CDR2 (germline): SGDLS, YYNGEE. CDR3 length equals 16 residues. The CDR3 DNA is TGTGCCAGCTCCGTAGCGGGACAGGGGAAAGGTGATGGCTACACCTTC. It is translated as CASSVAGQGKGDGYTF. The full variable domain, in which reference TRBV9 and TRBJ1-2 provide the parts outside the CDR3, is DSGVTQTPKHLITATGQRVTLRCSPRSGDLSVYWYQQSLDQGLQFLIQYYNGEERAKGNILERFSAQQFPDLHSELNLSSLELGDSALYFCASSVAGQGKGDGYTFGSGTRLTVV.

This clonotype was detected many times. This rearrangement joins TRBV30 to TRBJ1-2; 12 nucleotides match TRBD1. Germline trimming cut 5 bases from V and 0 bases from J; bases unmatched to any gene: 1. Germline values: CDR1 GTSNPN, CDR2 SVGIG (reference sequence). The length of the CDR3 is 14 residues. CDR3 in DNA: TGTGCCTGGGGGACAGGGGGCGCTAACTATGGCTACACCTTC. It is translated as CAWGTGGANYGYTF.

This clonotype was counted between two and nine times. The CDR3 here is CASSLEGTSGVNEQFF. The CDR3 nucleotides are TGCGCCAGCAGCCTGGAGGGGACTAGTGGGGTCAATGAGCAGTTCTTC. The chain has TRBV5-1 and TRBJ2-1, with 8 bases matching TRBD2. Trimming at V came to 4 bases and at J to 6 bases, leaving 12 bases not matched to a gene. Germline V lookup: CDR1 SGHRS, CDR2 YFSETQ. The CDR3 sequence is 16 residues long. Full variable domain (outside the CDR3, taken from reference TRBV5-1 and TRBJ2-1): KAGVTQTPRYLIKTRGQQVTLSCSPISGHRSVSWYQQTPGQGLQFLFEYFSETQRNKGNFPGRFSGRQFSNSRSEMNVSTLELGDSALYLCASSLEGTSGVNEQFFGPGTRLTVL.

This clonotype showed up just once. The chain employs TRBV28 and TRBJ2-2; 11 bases line up with TRBD2. The CDR3 is made up of 18 amino acids. After removal of 3 bases from V and 1 base from J, the junction contained 7 bases not matched to a gene. Germline assignment: CDR1 MDHEN and CDR2 SYDVKM. CDR3 protein: CASSFPSGLAENTGELFF. CDR3 coding DNA: TGTGCCAGCAGTTTTCCCTCGGGACTAGCGGAGAACACCGGGGAGCTGTTTTTT.

This clonotype was seen once. CDR3 nucleotides: TGTGCCAGTAGTATACAAGGGATATCGGGCCCGGGGAGCAATGAGCAGTTCTTC. Translated, it gives CASSIQGISGPGSNEQFF. The V call is TRBV19, the J call TRBJ2-1; possibly TRBD2 for D (5 bases). Per germline, CDR1 LNHDA and CDR2 SQIVND (reference sequence). This CDR3 comprises 18 residues. Trimming stripped 2 bases from V and 6 bases from J, with 23 bases between.

This clonotype has at least ten counts. The J gene is TRBJ2-3, the V gene TRBV30, with no clear D. Between the trimmed V and J ends, which lost 6 bases and 0 bases, there was a span of 7 bases. The CDR3 runs to 12 residues. CDR1 and CDR2 from the germline V gene are GTSNPN and SVGIG (reference sequence). The CDR3 is CACWISTDTQYF. Written as DNA, the CDR3 is TGTGCCTGTTGGATTAGCACAGATACGCAGTATTTT.

This clonotype occurred many times. This rearrangement joins TRBV18 to TRBJ1-1; D not certain. The CDR3 is 13 residues long. The V gene's germline CDR1 is KGHSH and CDR2 LQKENI. V gave up 3 bases and J gave up 4 bases, with 9 bases separating them. In nucleotides, the CDR3 is TGTGCCAGCTCACCGATGGGTCGCACTGAAGCTTTCTTT. Protein product: CASSPMGRTEAFF.

This clonotype was seen once. Relative to the germline gene, one junction end is altered; a read error may explain this. The CDR3 loop reads CASSGLGPYEQHF. In DNA form, the CDR3 reads TGTGCCAGCAGCGGCTTGGGGCCTTACGAGCAGCACTTC. The J gene is TRBJ2-7, the V gene TRBV6-1; perhaps TRBD1 as D (5 bases). CDR3 length equals 13 residues. The germline V gene has CDR1 MNHNS and CDR2 SASEGT.

The CDR3 reads CASSPHRTSGSYEQYF. The CDR3 coding sequence is TGTGCCAGCAGTCCCCATCGGACTAGCGGGTCCTACGAGCAGTACTTC. V is TRBV6-1 and J is TRBJ2-7; TRBD2 matches 11 bases. Losses at the gene ends were 5 bases for V and 1 base for J; bases not matched to a gene: 7. The CDR3 spans 16 residues. Germline loops: CDR1 MNHNS, CDR2 SASEGT.

This clonotype was detected a few times. This CDR3 reads CATSGRPTTSGVDNEQFF. In DNA form, the CDR3 reads TGTGCCACCAGCGGTCGTCCGACTACAAGCGGGGTCGACAATGAGCAGTTCTTC. The chain joins TRBV15 to TRBJ2-1, with 7 bases identical to TRBD2. Germline lookup yields CDR1 LNHNV and CDR2 YYDKDF (reference sequence). This CDR3 is built from 18 residues. Unmatched junction bases numbered 18, after V lost 5 bases and J lost 5 bases.

The rearrangement uses TRBV11-2 and TRBJ2-7; a possible D gene is TRBD1 (7 bases). V lost 5 bases and J lost 7, with 15 bases in between. The CDR3 has 13 residues. The V gene's germline CDR1 is SGHAT and CDR2 FQNNGV. The chain's CDR3 is CASSAWRGHEQYF. In DNA form, the CDR3 reads TGTGCCAGCAGCGCGTGGAGGGGGCATGAGCAGTACTTC.

V is TRBV3-1 and J is TRBJ1-2, with TRBD1 matching 7 bases. Germline CDR1 is LGHDT and CDR2 is YNNKEL (reference sequence). Trimming took 3 bases from V and 8 from J; bases not matched to a gene: 3. The CDR3 loop spans 12 amino acids. CDR3 sequence (DNA): TGTGCCAGCAGCCAGGGACAGACGGGCTACACCTTC. It yields the protein CASSQGQTGYTF. Filled out from reference TRBV3-1 and TRBJ1-2, the complete variable domain reads DTAVSQTPKYLVTQMGNDKSIKCEQNLGHDTMYWYKQDSKKFLKIMFSYNNKELIINETVPNRFSPKSPDKAHLNLHINSLELGDSAVYFCASSQGQTGYTFGSGTRLTVV.

The V gene is TRBV27, the J gene TRBJ2-7; D is perhaps TRBD2 (6 bases). This CDR3 region has 13 residues. V gave up 6 bases and J gave up 5 bases, with 14 bases separating them. Per the germline V gene, CDR1 is MNHEY and CDR2 is SMNVEV (reference sequence). As DNA, the CDR3 is TGTGCCAGCAGCCCGGAGGGGCTGAACGAGCAGTACTTC. Translating gives CASSPEGLNEQYF.